Listed below are T cell receptor beta chains from one sample, sequenced in a study of Graves' ophthalmopathy and Graves' hyperthyroidism. TCRdb analysed the multiplex PCR reads with MiXCR anew, one entry per CDR3 protein. The table includes about 480,000 distinct CDR3 sequences, around 15% detected once. Input material: blood. The receptors here all came from a woman aged 25 to 39 with Graves' ophthalmopathy. CDR3s leave out the opening cysteine and the closing phenylalanine or tryptophan. Fields, in order: V gene, D gene, J gene, CDR3 protein. The D gene is left open where the match is weak.

TRBV6-1,TRBD1,TRBJ1-5,ASRDRQGKRNQPQH
TRBV28,NA,TRBJ1-2,ASSFRRGSYT
TRBV11-1,TRBD1,TRBJ1-2,ASRVIRDRPRGGYT
TRBV28,NA,TRBJ1-3,ASRLGIGNTIY
TRBV7-9,NA,TRBJ1-2,ASSSAGGRYGYT
TRBV20-1,NA,TRBJ2-7,SAGLGSTYEQY
TRBV6-8,NA,TRBJ2-7,ASRHSNSSYEQY
TRBV12-3/TRBV12-4,TRBD1,TRBJ2-7,ASSLRGRAEQY
TRBV9,NA,TRBJ1-1,ASSASKGHPSTEAF
TRBV4-1,TRBD1,TRBJ2-2,ASSQVTGQVTGELF
TRBV11-2,NA,TRBJ2-2,ASSPRVGGELF
TRBV7-9,NA,TRBJ1-2,ASSLSDARGYT
TRBV7-8,TRBD1,TRBJ2-7,ASSRDRAEQY
TRBV5-1,NA,TRBJ1-6,ASSLAGGGGNSPLH
TRBV15,NA,TRBJ1-2,ATTRSGRGNYGYT
TRBV10-2,TRBD1,TRBJ1-1,ASSRGQGTEAF
TRBV27,TRBD1,TRBJ2-7,ASIPQRGQGAKEQY
TRBV7-2,TRBD2,TRBJ2-5,ASSLALAGGPSQETQY
TRBV4-1,TRBD1,TRBJ1-1,ASSQDGHRGLHTEAF
TRBV28,TRBD1,TRBJ1-5,ASSSIGQGDWPQH
TRBV3-1,NA,TRBJ1-1,ASSQPVDTVEAF
TRBV28,TRBD1,TRBJ1-1,ASSYPTGTNTEAF
TRBV20-1,TRBD1,TRBJ1-2,SARDLAGGAGYT
TRBV28,NA,TRBJ2-7,ASSRNYEQY
TRBV30,NA,TRBJ2-7,AWSVESYEQY
TRBV19,TRBD2,TRBJ2-7,ASSRLAGAASYEQY
TRBV28,NA,TRBJ2-5,ASSPPAGQDETQY
TRBV10-3,NA,TRBJ1-5,AISAAGGYSNQPQH
TRBV5-1,NA,TRBJ1-1,SSSLDGNTEAF
TRBV15,TRBD2,TRBJ2-5,ATSRDILTGGPAETQY
TRBV11-2,NA,TRBJ2-7,ASSLEVGSIYEQY
TRBV27,NA,TRBJ2-7,ASRPLVAVYEQY
TRBV20-1,NA,TRBJ1-1,SARATGTRTEAF
TRBV12-3/TRBV12-4,NA,TRBJ1-1,ASSSAPYFGGTGTEAF
TRBV20-1,NA,TRBJ2-7,STGTPKY
TRBV7-3,TRBD2,TRBJ2-2,ASSLRASGPSPNTGELF
TRBV6-5,NA,TRBJ1-5,ASSYSWNSNQPQH
TRBV10-3,NA,TRBJ2-2,AISIGQATGELF
TRBV12-5,NA,TRBJ1-3,ASGLDMRGNTIY
TRBV12-3/TRBV12-4,NA,TRBJ2-7,ASSLDYTASYEQY
TRBV5-1,TRBD1,TRBJ1-2,ASSPRQGTTYGYT
TRBV7-3,TRBD1,TRBJ1-2,ASSPTGTGRRSYGYT
TRBV24-1,NA,TRBJ1-2,ATSDTGLGYGYT
TRBV6-2/TRBV6-3,NA,TRBJ2-7,ASSYLGLPKQY
TRBV12-3/TRBV12-4,TRBD2,TRBJ2-5,ASSPGGGTTPQETQY
TRBV27,NA,TRBJ2-4,ASSSSLAKNIQY
TRBV6-5,NA,TRBJ1-1,ASSYQGVGF
TRBV2,TRBD1,TRBJ2-2,ASNRGTGELF
TRBV11-2,TRBD1,TRBJ2-5,ASSSLPGQERETQY
TRBV7-3,NA,TRBJ2-2,ASSLFEAGELF
TRBV5-5,NA,TRBJ2-2,ASSSGAGANTGELF
TRBV27,NA,TRBJ2-4,ASKGGSSLNIQY
TRBV4-1,NA,TRBJ2-7,AGSRQGRDEQY
TRBV7-9,NA,TRBJ2-7,ASSLGEAEQY
TRBV12-3/TRBV12-4,NA,TRBJ1-2,ASSDTGWKGYT
TRBV27,TRBD2,TRBJ2-7,ASKREGNHEQY
TRBV6-5,NA,TRBJ2-7,ASSYPHWSEQY
TRBV9,NA,TRBJ1-6,ASSGPVGRSPLH
TRBV6-2/TRBV6-3,NA,TRBJ2-4,ASSDGTSQY